The sequence of this T cell receptor (beta chain) was determined in a study of shared clonotypes between healthy human individuals. Study-wide points: Shared clonotypes across all four donors exceeded non-shared ones in generation probability. Sample collection involved blood only; tissue repertoires are likely different.

CD45RO-negative, CCR7-positively selected cells formed the naive CD8 fraction, excluding terminally differentiated effector memory CD45RA+ cells. Donation came from healthy HIV-negative adults that had no recent acute infections or vaccinations. Of note for this clone: No antigen is known for it. The same CDR3 also results from other DNA sequences found in this sample.

Assay execution proceeded at the deep level. Using immunoSEQ multiplex PCR, the repertoire was profiled, and TCRdb retains in-frame clones only, with some absent. This sample carries about 2 million clones, about 95% of them seen once, and the ten largest clones take around 1%. The CDR3 has 13 residues. Trimming removed 2 bases at V and 3 bases at J, with 8 bases between. Germline lookup yields CDR1 LGHNA and CDR2 YSLEER. This clonotype was sampled from a man aged 18 to 30 in good health. The sequencing input was naive CD8+ T cells sorted from blood. The V gene is TRBV4-3, the J gene TRBJ2-7; tentative D call: TRBD1 (6 bases). The CDR3 spells CASSQSQGYEQYF. DNA of the CDR3: TGCGCCAGCAGCCAATCACAGGGCTACGAGCAGTACTTC.